This T cell receptor (beta chain) emerged from a study of CD8 T cells in ankylosing spondylitis. Concerning this clonotype itself: The antigen remains undetermined.

CDR1 is PRHDT, CDR2 FYEKMQ, per germline (reference sequence). The CDR3 is made up of 14 amino acids. V shed 4 bases, J shed 8 bases, and the junction held 7 bases outside the gene matches. Study conclusions and caveats: Disease-linked clones bore a CD8+ phenotype, appearing relatively rarely in peripheral blood. Some of the motif variants had earlier been found in reactive arthritis patients' fluid and blood. What seemed typical of ankylosing spondylitis blood was a TCR beta motif built from about eight highly homologous variants.

In making TCR beta libraries, quantitative 5'-RACE with molecular barcodes was used. TCRdb passed the 5' RACE reads through MiXCR, listing each CDR3 protein once. The sample holds a few hundred thousand distinct CDR3 sequences, more than 15% seen once. What was sequenced was blood, either unsorted or a sorted T cell fraction (not recorded which). V usage is TRBV13 and J usage is TRBJ2-1; 8 nucleotides match TRBD2. The TCR comes from a male donor with ankylosing spondylitis or in good health (not recorded which). The CDR3 nucleotides are TGTGCCAGCAGCTGGGGACTAGAGAATGATGAGCAGTTCTTC. Translating gives CASSWGLENDEQFF.